This T cell receptor (beta chain) was identified during a study of T cell changes during pregnancy in multiple sclerosis. Repertoires were generated with immunoSEQ multiplex PCR, while TCRdb's copy carries only in-frame clones and drops some. The repertoire holds around 40,000 clones, 89% seen once, with roughly 1.1% in the top ten. Trimming removed 6 bases at V and 5 bases at J, with 11 bases between. The germline V gene has CDR1 ENHRY and CDR2 SYGVKD. This CDR3 comprises 13 residues. The chain is built from TRBV10-3 and TRBJ1-5, with D tentatively TRBD1 (5 bases). Source: CD4+ T cells from peripheral blood mononuclear cells, taken in the first trimester of pregnancy. The source of this sequence is a female donor with multiple sclerosis, enrolled in a pregnancy study. DNA of the CDR3: TGTGCCATCAGGGATGGGGCAGATCAGCCCCAGCATTTT. Protein product: CAIRDGADQPQHF.